A selection of T cell receptor beta chains follows, all from one sample in a study of early T cells in non-severe SARS-CoV-2 infection. Each CDR3 protein gets one entry after TCRdb re-called the 5' RACE reads with MiXCR. The data contain around 25,000 distinct CDR3 sequences, around 5.1% of them seen just once; the ten biggest clones take up 2.4%. The sequenced sample was whole blood. The receptors shown here come from an adult who was a healthcare worker with PCR-confirmed SARS-CoV-2 infection or an uninfected control (not recorded which). Each CDR3 is given with its conserved first and last residue. Fields, in order: D gene, clone size, V gene, J gene, CDR3 protein, CDR3 DNA. The D gene is left open where the match is weak. Clone size is stated in some rows and not others, as once, few, many or a class when expanded.

>-|-|TRBV29-1|TRBJ1-1
CSVARDTREAFF
TGCAGCGTAGCGCGGGACACCCGTGAAGCTTTCTTT
>-|many|TRBV5-1|TRBJ2-1
CASSRQANEQFF
TGCGCCAGCAGCCGACAGGCCAATGAGCAGTTCTTC
>TRBD1|-|TRBV20-1|TRBJ1-6
CSAPRDSLNNSPLHF
TGCAGTGCACCCCGGGACAGCCTCAATAATTCACCCCTCCACTTT
>-|many|TRBV11-2|TRBJ2-3
CASSLLVGGDTQYF
TGTGCCAGCAGCCTCCTGGTGGGCGGGGATACGCAGTATTTT
>TRBD2|many|TRBV4-2|TRBJ2-7
CASSQLSGGVYEQYF
TGTGCCAGCAGCCAGTTAAGCGGGGGGGTTTACGAGCAGTACTTC
>-|-|TRBV15|TRBJ1-4
CATSRELSGQLFF
TGTGCCACCAGCAGGGAGCTGTCGGGACAACTGTTTTTT
>TRBD1|many|TRBV12-3/TRBV12-4|TRBJ1-1
CASNSGQPHTEAFF
TGTGCCAGCAATTCGGGACAGCCCCACACTGAAGCTTTCTTT
>-|many|TRBV7-8|TRBJ2-2
CASSLADRPLGELFF
TGTGCCAGCAGCTTAGCGGACAGACCCTTAGGGGAGCTGTTTTTT
>TRBD1|many|TRBV6-5|TRBJ2-1
CASRAGDRARGEQFF
TGTGCCAGCAGGGCCGGAGACAGGGCCAGGGGTGAGCAGTTCTTC
>-|many|TRBV7-9|TRBJ2-7
CASSGDNYEQYF
TGTGCCAGCAGCGGGGACAACTACGAGCAGTACTTC
>-|medium-sized|TRBV7-9|TRBJ1-6
CASSYWGTDNSPLHF
TGTGCCAGCAGCTATTGGGGGACGGATAATTCACCCCTCCACTTT
>-|-|TRBV29-1|TRBJ2-3
CSVMGANTDTQYF
TGCAGCGTTATGGGGGCGAACACAGATACGCAGTATTTT
>-|-|TRBV6-2/TRBV6-3|TRBJ2-2
CASSPWAGELFF
TGTGCCAGCAGTCCCTGGGCCGGGGAGCTGTTTTTT
>-|many|TRBV6-5|TRBJ1-6
CASSRDRYNSPLHF
TGTGCCAGCAGTCGGGACCGTTATAATTCACCCCTCCACTTT
>TRBD1|many|TRBV7-2|TRBJ1-5
CASSLVAGGDQPQHF
TGTGCCAGCAGCTTAGTGGCAGGGGGCGATCAGCCCCAGCATTTT
>-|-|TRBV3-1|TRBJ2-3
CASSLLTVDTQYF
TGTGCCAGCAGCCTTCTGACAGTGGATACGCAGTATTTT
>-|many|TRBV28|TRBJ2-1
CASSLYHGVQFF
TGTGCCAGCAGTTTATATCACGGGGTGCAGTTCTTC
>-|-|TRBV12-3/TRBV12-4|TRBJ2-3
CASSPVGTDTQYF
TGTGCCAGCAGCCCCGTTGGGACAGATACGCAGTATTTT
>-|many|TRBV19|TRBJ2-2
CASSTDRTGELFF
TGTGCCAGTAGCACCGATCGCACCGGGGAGCTGTTTTTT
>TRBD1|many|TRBV24-1|TRBJ1-1
CATSDSDRGGTEAFF
TGTGCCACCAGTGATTCGGACAGGGGAGGAACTGAAGCTTTCTTT
>-|few|TRBV28|TRBJ2-7
CASRTLRNPTEQYF
TGTGCCAGCAGGACCTTGAGGAATCCCACCGAGCAGTACTTC
>-|many|TRBV7-2|TRBJ2-7
CASSLGTGDLF
TGTGCCAGCAGCTTAGGGACGGGGGACCTGTTC
>-|few|TRBV7-9|TRBJ2-7
CASSLRDPDLYEQYF
TGTGCCAGCAGCTTAAGGGACCCAGATCTCTACGAGCAGTACTTC
>TRBD1|medium-sized|TRBV9|TRBJ2-2
CASSVGQGSAGELFF
TGTGCCAGCAGCGTCGGACAGGGATCAGCCGGGGAGCTGTTTTTT
>-|many|TRBV6-6|TRBJ1-6
CASSYSIGQSPLHF
TGTGCCAGCAGTTACTCGATAGGGCAGTCACCCCTCCACTTT
>-|few|TRBV10-3|TRBJ1-2
CAISEGSYGYTF
TGTGCCATCAGTGAAGGAAGCTATGGCTACACCTTC
>-|few|TRBV18|TRBJ1-2
CANSDYSYGYTF
TGTGCCAACTCAGACTACAGCTATGGCTACACCTTC
>-|-|TRBV28|TRBJ1-2
CASSPRQDGFGYTF
TGTGCCAGCAGTCCCCGGCAGGACGGCTTTGGCTACACCTTC
>-|few|TRBV2|TRBJ2-7
CASAYLGGPYEQYF
TGTGCCAGCGCCTATTTGGGGGGGCCCTACGAGCAGTACTTC
>-|many|TRBV6-5|TRBJ1-4
CASSYLGVGEKLFF
TGTGCCAGCAGTTACTTAGGGGTTGGAGAAAAACTGTTTTTT
>-|few|TRBV12-3/TRBV12-4|TRBJ2-7
CASREYYEQYF
TGTGCCAGCAGAGAATACTACGAGCAGTACTTC
>-|few|TRBV7-9|TRBJ2-5
CASSLVPGSQETQYF
TGTGCCAGCAGCTTAGTACCAGGGAGCCAAGAGACCCAGTACTTC
>-|many|TRBV4-1|TRBJ2-2
CASSQVPGPNTGELFF
TGCGCCAGCAGCCAAGTTCCAGGGCCGAACACCGGGGAGCTGTTTTTT
>-|many|TRBV12-3/TRBV12-4|TRBJ2-5
CASSLGQQETQYF
TGTGCCAGCAGTTTGGGGCAGCAAGAGACCCAGTACTTC
>-|medium-sized|TRBV7-6|TRBJ2-5
CASSPHQETQYF
TGTGCCAGCAGCCCCCACCAAGAGACCCAGTACTTC
>TRBD1|few|TRBV5-6|TRBJ2-5
CASTPGGLETQYF
TGTGCCAGCACACCAGGGGGCTTAGAGACCCAGTACTTC
>TRBD2|-|TRBV19|TRBJ2-1
CASSIRIAGEQFF
TGTGCCAGTAGTATAAGGATAGCGGGAGAGCAGTTCTTC
>-|-|TRBV9|TRBJ2-7
CASSEGPGSEQYF
TGTGCCAGCAGCGAGGGCCCGGGCAGCGAGCAGTACTTC
>-|many|TRBV28|TRBJ2-5
CASSFGGARRETQYF
TGTGCCAGCAGTTTTGGGGGGGCTCGGAGGGAGACCCAGTACTTC
>-|-|TRBV2|TRBJ1-5
CASSEPASNQPQHF
TGTGCCAGCAGTGAGCCGGCCAGCAATCAGCCCCAGCATTTT
>-|-|TRBV3-1|TRBJ1-4
CASSPHTGNEKLFF
TGTGCCAGCAGCCCACATACCGGGAATGAAAAACTGTTTTTT
>-|few|TRBV5-1|TRBJ2-7
CASSYGQSRAEQYF
TGCGCCAGCAGTTATGGACAAAGTCGGGCCGAGCAGTACTTC
>-|many|TRBV15|TRBJ2-2
CATSGPPGTRNTGELFF
TGTGCCACCAGCGGACCCCCCGGGACAAGGAACACCGGGGAGCTGTTTTTT
>-|few|TRBV4-2|TRBJ2-2
CASRPFTTPTGELFF
TGTGCCAGCAGACCCTTTACTACCCCCACCGGGGAGCTGTTTTTT
>-|many|TRBV20-1|TRBJ2-1
CSARAVGYNEQFF
TGCAGTGCCCGGGCGGTGGGGTACAATGAGCAGTTCTTC
>-|-|TRBV7-3|TRBJ2-1
CASSLVGDEQFF
TGTGCCAGCAGCTTAGTAGGGGATGAGCAGTTCTTC
>-|many|TRBV2|TRBJ2-2
CASSEWRAENTGELFF
TGTGCCAGCAGTGAATGGCGAGCGGAGAACACCGGGGAGCTGTTTTTT
>TRBD1|few|TRBV11-2|TRBJ1-4
CASSLDRGKLFF
TGTGCCAGCAGCTTGGACAGGGGAAAACTGTTTTTT
>-|many|TRBV15|TRBJ1-4
CATSRDFAGGEKLFF
TGTGCCACCAGCAGAGATTTTGCGGGAGGTGAAAAACTGTTTTTT
>-|-|TRBV27|TRBJ2-1
CASSWGGSLTYNEQFF
TGTGCCAGCAGCTGGGGAGGCAGCCTTACCTACAATGAGCAGTTCTTC
>-|many|TRBV5-6|TRBJ2-3
CASSFDLLTDTQYF
TGTGCCAGCAGCTTCGATTTACTCACAGATACGCAGTATTTT
>-|medium-sized|TRBV19|TRBJ2-5
CASKGGPYYQETQYF
TGTGCCAGTAAAGGTGGGCCCTACTACCAAGAGACCCAGTACTTC
>-|many|TRBV20-1|TRBJ2-1
CSAVWGDNEQFF
TGCAGTGCAGTTTGGGGTGACAATGAGCAGTTCTTC
>-|medium-sized|TRBV12-3/TRBV12-4|TRBJ1-2
CASSSLYGYTF
TGTGCCAGCAGCTCCCTCTATGGCTACACCTTC
>-|many|TRBV7-6|TRBJ2-7
CASSLGPPGADEQYF
TGTGCCAGCAGCTTAGGCCCCCCGGGGGCCGACGAGCAGTACTTC
>-|many|TRBV7-9|TRBJ1-2
CASSLGPGGGYTF
TGTGCCAGCAGCCTGGGACCCGGGGGTGGCTACACCTTC
>TRBD2|few|TRBV4-2|TRBJ2-1
CASSPEAGGPDEQFF
TGTGCCAGCAGCCCAGAAGCGGGGGGGCCAGATGAGCAGTTCTTC